The rows below give T cell receptor beta chains drawn from one sample of a study of T cells in Graves' hyperthyroidism and ophthalmopathy. TCRdb redid the calling of the multiplex PCR reads with MiXCR, one entry per CDR3 protein. The top ten clones hold less than 65% of a sample with 350,000 or so distinct CDR3 sequences, 15% to 20% of them seen once. Sequencing was carried out using blood. The receptors originated from a woman between 45 and 65 years old with Graves' hyperthyroidism. Each CDR3 is given with its conserved first and last residue.

v_gene	CDR3aa
TRBV20-1	CSARTTYSNQPQHF
TRBV28	CASSLRQPTEAFF
TRBV20-1	CSASGGATFYGYTF
TRBV7-2	CASSRDPGGGQYF
TRBV3-1	CASSDEGGFNSPLHF
TRBV2	CASRWTVTSNQPQHF
TRBV7-9	CASSPLGTAFF
TRBV9	CASSVVSTPDGELFF
TRBV12-3/TRBV12-4	CASQKPGLIRGGYTF
TRBV6-5	CASKIRVHNEQFF
TRBV11-2	CASSSGAGGTEAFF
TRBV19	CASSSDSWGSPLHF
TRBV5-1	CASSMRELVPDTQYF
TRBV29-1	CSVKVSGRVDTGELFF
TRBV20-1	CSARDVTAEAFF
TRBV30	CAWSVGFGDTQYF
TRBV19	CASSIEGSGRFF
TRBV9	CASSGGTSGTYEQYF
TRBV20-1	CSASEVYTDTQYF
TRBV3-1	CASSQAPGQLVGLNTGELFF
TRBV15	CATSRSTGGAFEKLFF
TRBV19	CASSIVKDRGRPEAFF
TRBV7-9	CASSPRQGGTDTQYF
TRBV6-1	CAVSRQGQETQYF
TRBV9	CASSVDSMNTEAFF
TRBV5-1	CASSEGPGEKLFF
TRBV29-1	CSPYKGQNTEAFF
TRBV7-2	CASRRAGGTGYQETQYF
TRBV4-2	CASSQVGQGAEETQYF
TRBV13	CASSLNGRRETQYF
TRBV19	CASSKTRMGQGTYEQYF
TRBV7-8	CASSLRGLAGPGELFF
TRBV6-1	CASTGTGNEQFF
TRBV18	CASSPAGRIEAFF
TRBV6-1	CASSEAAGSYEQYF
TRBV6-1	CASSASSKRYGYTF
TRBV3-1	CASSQGGGSPLHF
TRBV12-3/TRBV12-4	CASSFLVAGRYNEQFF
TRBV5-1	CASSLAPDTSSYGYTF
TRBV6-1	CASSRTGVWEQYF
TRBV6-9	CASSSTGASGNTIYF
TRBV20-1	CSATDLRDTQYF
TRBV7-3	CASSKPSGRYNEQFF
TRBV7-2	CASGTSGGFDTQYF
TRBV3-1	CASSQVQERGTDTQYF
TRBV5-1	CASSRSGQRSSYEQYF
TRBV18	CASSPTTSGGYNEQFF
TRBV27	CASSNSGGAVETQYF
TRBV5-6	CASSFMAGENEKLFF
TRBV12-3/TRBV12-4	CASSLKGTVYNEQFF
TRBV5-6	CASSLKTANTGELFF